This T cell receptor (beta chain) was observed in a study of blood T cell repertoires in COVID-19. At the level of the study: Samples came from the United States, Italy and Spain, spanning acute and convalescent COVID-19.

Trimming at V came to 3 bases and at J to 3 bases, leaving 1 base not matched to a gene. This CDR3 has 13 residues. Germline V gives CDR1 SNHLY, CDR2 FYNNEI. Sequencing used immunoSEQ multiplex PCR; TCRdb keeps in-frame clones, though not all of them. The data contain about 190,000 clones, approximately 84% of them singletons. The rearrangement links TRBV2 to TRBJ2-7; 8 bases line up with TRBD2. The TCR comes from a woman under 40 who had recovered from COVID-19. Source material: PBMCs or T cells enriched from blood (not recorded which). The CDR3 is CASSDGGDYEQYF. The CDR3 region has the DNA TGTGCCAGCAGTGACGGGGGGGACTACGAGCAGTACTTC. Full variable domain (missing parts from reference TRBV2 and TRBJ2-7): EPEVTQTPSHQVTQMGQEVILRCVPISNHLYFYWYRQILGQKVEFLVSFYNNEISEKSEIFDDQFSVERPDGSNFTLKIRSTKLEDSAMYFCASSDGGDYEQYFGPGTRLTVT.